This section outlines one T cell receptor beta chain sequence together with its context. Antigen specificity is unknown. These data belong to a study of T-cell reconstitution after alpha-beta-depleted transplantation in children. Study-wide findings and caveats: Newly made T cells mostly supplied T-cell counts and diversity one year after transplant.

The TCRbeta library incorporated unique molecular identifiers. TCRdb itself ran the PCR reads through MiXCR, one entry per CDR3 protein. The table records over 200,000 distinct CDR3 sequences, more than 15% of them present only once. Trimming pared 3 bases from V and 4 bases from J, leaving 9 bases between. Germline CDR1 is SEHNR and CDR2 is FQNEAQ (reference sequence). CDR3 length: 13 amino acids. The V call is TRBV7-9, the J call TRBJ1-2, with D uncertain. Sequencing used PBMCs, mostly from graft donor cells, obtained 360 days after TCRalphabeta/CD19-depleted stem cell transplant. The sequence came from a male patient aged 2-15 years who had a stem cell transplant for acute lymphoblastic leukemia, so the T cells may come from the graft donor. The CDR3 DNA is TGTGCCAGCAGCTTGGTGTCATTCTATGGCTACACCTTC. It is translated as CASSLVSFYGYTF.